Below, 10 T cell receptor beta chains from the same sample are listed, as sequenced in a study of blood T cell repertoires in COVID-19. Clones were sequenced by immunoSEQ multiplex PCR, and TCRdb holds only the in-frame ones, with some missing. This table has around 310,000 clones, just under 90% appearing once. The sequencing input was PBMCs or T cells enriched from blood (not recorded which). These receptors were obtained from a woman in her 30s who had recovered from COVID-19.

V usage is TRBV18 and J usage is TRBJ2-1; 7 bases are a match to TRBD2. Germline CDR1 and CDR2: KGHSH and LQKENI. The CDR3 extends over 19 amino acids. V was clipped by 1 base and J by 4 bases; unmatched bases: 16. Here the CDR3 reads CASSPLTIGAGDLYNEQFF. CDR3 nucleotide sequence: TGTGCCAGCTCACCACTCACTATTGGGGCGGGAGACCTATACAATGAGCAGTTCTTC.

V and J are TRBV24-1 and TRBJ2-2, with D tentatively TRBD1 (6 bases). Germline V gene data show CDR1 as KGHDR and CDR2 as SFDVKD. This CDR3 has 17 amino acids. V lost 0 bases, J lost 5 bases, and 15 bases lay in between. CDR3 sequence: CATSDLHDTGLTGELFF. In DNA form, the CDR3 reads TGTGCCACCAGTGATTTGCATGATACAGGGTTGACCGGGGAGCTGTTTTTT.

Of note for this clone: A junction end diverges from the germline sequence, so it may reflect a read error. The chain has TRBV7-7 and TRBJ2-1; no firm D call. The germline V gene has CDR1 SSHAT and CDR2 FNYEAQ (reference sequence). There are 14 residues in the CDR3. This chain's CDR3 is CASSPMAGYNEQFF. The CDR3 DNA reads as TGTGCTAGCAGCCCCATGGCAGGTTACAATGAGCAGTTCTTC.

This clone was counted only a few times. The chain combines TRBV7-6 with TRBJ2-7, with 7 bases matching TRBD2. Germline CDR1 and CDR2: SGHVS and FNYEAQ. J gave up 5 bases and V 3 bases, and 13 bases lay outside the gene matches. The length of the CDR3 is 16 residues. The CDR3 nucleotides are TGTGCCAGCAGCTTGGATTTCGGGGAGGGTACCCACGAGCAGTACTTC. It translates to CASSLDFGEGTHEQYF.

There are a few counts of this clone. V gene TRBV11-2 combines with J gene TRBJ1-2; D is unresolved. This CDR3 is 14 amino acids long. Germline assignment: CDR1 SGHAT and CDR2 FQNNGV. V was shortened by 4 bases and J by 6 bases, with 15 bases between the two germline ends. CDR3 amino acids: CASSSPGGSHGYTF. The CDR3 region has the DNA TGTGCCAGCAGCTCCCCGGGCGGGTCTCATGGCTACACCTTC.

The rearrangement uses TRBV10-2 and TRBJ2-3, with D possibly TRBD2 on 5 matching bases. From germline, CDR1 is WSHSY and CDR2 SAAADI. The CDR3 is made up of 14 amino acids. Deletions cut 7 bases from V and 3 bases from J, with 14 bases between. The CDR3 DNA reads TGCGCCAGCACCGAACATGGGGAGACAGATACGCAGTATTTT. Its protein is CASTEHGETDTQYF.

The chain links TRBV5-4 to TRBJ2-2; 8 positions agree with TRBD2. Germline V gene sequence: CDR1 SGHNT, CDR2 YYREEE (reference sequence). The CDR3 loop spans 16 amino acids. V lost 1 base and J lost 5; bases outside the gene matches: 7. CDR3 residues: CASSLYSAGDTGELFF. CDR3 coding DNA: TGTGCCAGCAGCTTGTATTCAGCGGGAGATACCGGGGAGCTGTTTTTT.

This chain connects TRBV27 to TRBJ1-1, with TRBD1 matching 7 bases. The V and J ends lost 5 bases and 0 bases, in that order; junction bases with no gene match: 9. Germline loops: CDR1 MNHEY, CDR2 SMNVEV (reference sequence). The CDR3 consists of 16 residues. The CDR3 protein is CASSQLRGPLNTEAFF. The CDR3 DNA reads as TGTGCCAGCAGTCAGCTAAGGGGGCCATTGAACACTGAAGCTTTCTTT.

CDR3 in DNA: TGTGCCAGCAGTAAGAGGGACAGCTCCTACAATGAGCAGTTCTTC. The encoded protein is CASSKRDSSYNEQFF. This rearrangement joins TRBV28 to TRBJ2-1; 7 bases align to TRBD1. Germline CDR1 and CDR2: MDHEN and SYDVKM. This CDR3 is 15 amino acids long. Trimming removed 5 bases from V and 0 bases from J; junction bases left unmatched: 4.

The CDR3 loop reads CASSPQDSSGNTIYF. The CDR3 coding sequence is TGTGCCAGTAGCCCACAGGATTCCTCTGGAAACACCATATATTTT. V gene TRBV19 combines with J gene TRBJ1-3, with D perhaps TRBD1 (5 bases). This CDR3 has 15 amino acids. V was trimmed by 6 bases and J by 0 bases, leaving 12 bases between them. CDR1 is LNHDA and CDR2 is SQIVND in the germline V gene (reference sequence).